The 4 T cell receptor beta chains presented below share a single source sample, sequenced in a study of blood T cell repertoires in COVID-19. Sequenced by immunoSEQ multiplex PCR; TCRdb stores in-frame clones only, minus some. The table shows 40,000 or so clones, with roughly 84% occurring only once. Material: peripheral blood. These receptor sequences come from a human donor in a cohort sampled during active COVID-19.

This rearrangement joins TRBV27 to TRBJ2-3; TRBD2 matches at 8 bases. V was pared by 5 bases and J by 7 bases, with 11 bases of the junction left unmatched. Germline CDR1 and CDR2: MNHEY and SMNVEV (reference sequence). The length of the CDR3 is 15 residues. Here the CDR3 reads CASSPIRGGAHTQYF. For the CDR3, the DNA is TGTGCCAGCAGTCCCATACGGGGGGGCGCCCATACGCAGTATTTT.

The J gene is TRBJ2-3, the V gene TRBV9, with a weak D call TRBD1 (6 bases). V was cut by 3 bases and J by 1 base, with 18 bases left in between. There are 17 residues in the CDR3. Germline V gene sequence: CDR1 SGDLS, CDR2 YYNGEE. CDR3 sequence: CASSAGLRGSGTDTQYF. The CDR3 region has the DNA TGTGCCAGCAGCGCGGGGTTGAGGGGGTCGGGCACAGATACGCAGTATTTT.

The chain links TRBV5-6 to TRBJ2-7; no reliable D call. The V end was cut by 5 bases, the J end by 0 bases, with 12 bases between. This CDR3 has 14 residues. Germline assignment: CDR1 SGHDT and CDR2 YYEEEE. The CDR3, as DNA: TGTGCCAGCAGGGGCAGCTACACCTCCTACGAGCAGTACTTC. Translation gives CASRGSYTSYEQYF.

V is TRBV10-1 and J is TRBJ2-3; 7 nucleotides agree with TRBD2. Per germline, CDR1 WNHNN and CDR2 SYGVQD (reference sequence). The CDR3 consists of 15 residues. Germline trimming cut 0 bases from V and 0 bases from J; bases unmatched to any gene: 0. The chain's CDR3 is CASSESGLSTDTQYF. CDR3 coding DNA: TGCGCCAGCAGTGAGTCGGGACTAAGCACAGATACGCAGTATTTT.